The rows below give T cell receptor beta chains drawn from one sample of a study of blood T cell repertoires in COVID-19. TCRdb's copy holds only in-frame clones and misses some; the assay was immunoSEQ multiplex PCR. The sample holds approximately 460,000 clones, about 91% seen once. Material: peripheral blood. Every receptor here comes from a man younger than 35 with COVID-19, enrolled during active disease. CDR3s include the opening cysteine and the closing phenylalanine or tryptophan. Fields, in order: clone size, CDR3 length, D gene, J gene, V gene, CDR3 DNA, CDR3 protein. A D gene is named only where the DNA matches it firmly. Clone sizes are given selectively: once, few, many, or a class where the clone is expanded.

size: once; length: 16; D: .; J: TRBJ1-3; V: TRBV7-6; DNA: TGTGCCAGCAGCTTAGCCGGACTGAACTCTGGAAACACCATATATTTT; CDR3: CASSLAGLNSGNTIYF
size: .; length: 12; D: .; J: TRBJ1-1; V: TRBV29-1; DNA: TGCAGCGTTCTTGGGGCGAACACTGAAGCTTTCTTT; CDR3: CSVLGANTEAFF
size: .; length: 17; D: TRBD2; J: TRBJ2-1; V: TRBV19; DNA: TGTGCCAGTAGGCCATGGACTAGCGGGAAAGGCTACAATGAGCAGTTCTTC; CDR3: CASRPWTSGKGYNEQFF
size: .; length: 16; D: TRBD2; J: TRBJ2-1; V: TRBV5-1; DNA: TGCGCCAGCAGCTTGGGACTAGCGGGGGTCTACAATGAGCAGTTCTTC; CDR3: CASSLGLAGVYNEQFF
size: .; length: 14; D: .; J: TRBJ1-4; V: TRBV18; DNA: TGTGCCAGCTCACCAGGCGGGGGCAATGAAAAACTGTTTTTT; CDR3: CASSPGGGNEKLFF
size: .; length: 11; D: .; J: TRBJ2-5; V: TRBV29-1; DNA: TGCAGCGTTGTGAAGAGAGAGACCCAGTACTTC; CDR3: CSVVKRETQYF
size: .; length: 15; D: .; J: TRBJ2-4; V: TRBV25-1; DNA: TGTGCCAGCAGCGAGGGGACATTAGCCAAAAACATTCAGTACTTC; CDR3: CASSEGTLAKNIQYF
size: .; length: 15; D: .; J: TRBJ2-2; V: TRBV6-1; DNA: TGTGCCAGCAGTGAACTCCCAGCGGGCACCGGGGAGCTGTTTTTT; CDR3: CASSELPAGTGELFF
size: .; length: 12; D: .; J: TRBJ1-2; V: TRBV5-6; DNA: TGTGCCAGCAGCTTCGGACTGGGTGGCTACACCTTC; CDR3: CASSFGLGGYTF
size: once; length: 15; D: .; J: TRBJ1-1; V: TRBV5-4; DNA: TGTGCCAGCAGCTTGAGGGGCAAAGGGAACACTGAAGCTTTCTTT; CDR3: CASSLRGKGNTEAFF
size: .; length: 17; D: .; J: TRBJ2-6; V: TRBV10-2; DNA: TGCGCCAGCAGTGCGTACAGGGACCGCTCTGGGGCCAACGTCCTGACTTTC; CDR3: CASSAYRDRSGANVLTF
size: .; length: 13; D: .; J: TRBJ2-7; V: TRBV9; DNA: TGTGCCAGCAGCGTAGTCCCTTCCTACGAGCAGTACTTC; CDR3: CASSVVPSYEQYF
size: .; length: 13; D: TRBD1; J: TRBJ2-5; V: TRBV6-2/TRBV6-3; DNA: TGTGCCAGCAGTTCGACAGGGATCGAGACCCAGTACTTC; CDR3: CASSSTGIETQYF
size: .; length: 14; D: TRBD1; J: TRBJ1-2; V: TRBV6-5; DNA: TGTGCCAGCAGTTCCGGACAGGGAAGAGGCGGCTACACCTTC; CDR3: CASSSGQGRGGYTF
size: .; length: 13; D: .; J: TRBJ1-6; V: TRBV19; DNA: TGTGCCAGTAGTAGCAGGGATAATTCACCCCTCCACTTT; CDR3: CASSSRDNSPLHF
size: .; length: 13; D: .; J: TRBJ2-3; V: TRBV6-5; DNA: TGTGCCAGCAGTTACCCTAGCACAGATACGCAGTATTTT; CDR3: CASSYPSTDTQYF
size: .; length: 15; D: .; J: TRBJ2-6; V: TRBV28; DNA: TGTGCCAGCAGTTTAATGCGGACTGGGGCCAACGTCCTGACTTTC; CDR3: CASSLMRTGANVLTF
size: .; length: 13; D: .; J: TRBJ2-3; V: TRBV11-2; DNA: TGTGCCAGCAGCTTAGATCCCCCGGATACGCAGTATTTT; CDR3: CASSLDPPDTQYF
size: once; length: 14; D: .; J: TRBJ2-5; V: TRBV6-5; DNA: TGTGCCAGCAGTTACCAACAGGGACAAGAGACCCAGTACTTC; CDR3: CASSYQQGQETQYF
size: .; length: 17; D: .; J: TRBJ2-2; V: TRBV27; DNA: TGTGCCAGCAGTCCGATGGGTCTTCTGGGCGTCACCGGGGAGCTGTTTTTT; CDR3: CASSPMGLLGVTGELFF
size: .; length: 16; D: .; J: TRBJ2-5; V: TRBV7-8; DNA: TGTGCCAGCAGCTTAGCTGCGTGGGGCGGGGAGAAGACCCAGTACTTC; CDR3: CASSLAAWGGEKTQYF
size: .; length: 14; D: .; J: TRBJ2-3; V: TRBV6-5; DNA: TGTGCCAGCAGTTGGGGGCAAAGCACAGATACGCAGTATTTT; CDR3: CASSWGQSTDTQYF
size: .; length: 13; D: TRBD1; J: TRBJ1-5; V: TRBV19; DNA: TGTGCCAGTGGGGACAGGGAGGGTCAGCCCCAGCATTTT; CDR3: CASGDREGQPQHF
size: .; length: 15; D: TRBD2; J: TRBJ2-5; V: TRBV19; DNA: TGTGCCAGTCGGACTAGCGGGAGGTTGAACGAGACCCAGTACTTC; CDR3: CASRTSGRLNETQYF